The 18 T cell receptor beta chains listed next were all sequenced from one sample in a study of identical twins. One entry per CDR3 protein results from TCRdb running MiXCR on the 5' RACE reads. The sample lists 200,000 to 250,000 distinct CDR3 sequences, about an eighth occurring once. This sample was also put to use in a study of yellow fever vaccine responses in identical twins.

Sequenced material: memory (CD45RO+) T cells sorted from blood. These TCRs come from a woman between 18 and 30 years old in good health.

In this sample, this clonotype turned up many times. V is TRBV7-9 and J is TRBJ2-1, with 9 positions matching TRBD2. Per germline, CDR1 SEHNR and CDR2 FQNEAQ (reference sequence). After removal of 3 bases from V and 2 bases from J, the junction contained 2 bases not matched to a gene. CDR3 length: 15 residues. CDR3 region: CASSFPSGAYNEQFF. Here the CDR3 DNA reads TGTGCCAGCAGCTTTCCTAGCGGGGCCTACAATGAGCAGTTCTTC.

The V gene is TRBV28, the J gene TRBJ2-1; no clear D gene. Deletions cut 6 bases from V and 9 bases from J, with 21 bases between. This CDR3 has 15 amino acids. The germline gives CDR1 MDHEN, CDR2 SYDVKM. The CDR3 region is CASSQIRIYGGEQFF. The CDR3 nucleotides are TGTGCCAGCAGCCAGATAAGGATTTACGGTGGTGAGCAGTTCTTC.

This clonotype was seen only a few times. This chain joins TRBV6-5 and TRBJ2-7; D remains unclear. V lost 2 bases and J 2 bases, leaving 13 bases between the germline ends. Germline CDR1 and CDR2: MNHEY and SVGAGI. The CDR3 is 15 amino acids. The CDR3 spells CASSYEEAYTYEQYF. CDR3 sequence (DNA): TGTGCCAGCAGTTACGAAGAGGCCTATACCTACGAGCAGTACTTC.

The gene calls are TRBV10-3 and TRBJ2-1; no clear D. Germline CDR1 and CDR2: ENHRY and SYGVKD. Trimming cost V 4 bases and J 5 bases, with 15 bases left between them. CDR3 length: 15 residues. The CDR3 reads CAISGGFPSNNEQFF. DNA for the CDR3: TGTGCCATCAGTGGAGGCTTCCCATCGAACAATGAGCAGTTCTTC.

A few counts support this clonotype. The V and J genes are TRBV7-9 and TRBJ2-5, with 9 nucleotides matching TRBD1. The junction had 13 bases not matched to a gene; V was cut back by 7 bases and J by 7 bases. This CDR3 spans 15 amino acids. Germline CDR1 is SEHNR and CDR2 is FQNEAQ (reference sequence). The CDR3 DNA reads TGTGCCAGCACCAAGGGACAGGGAATTGAGGGGACCCAGTACTTC. Encoded protein: CASTKGQGIEGTQYF.

The rearrangement joins TRBV4-2 to TRBJ2-7, with TRBD2 as a possible D gene (6 bases). The V end lost 4 bases, the J end lost 0 bases, and 13 bases lay between the germline ends. This CDR3 has 15 amino acids. CDR1 is LGHNA and CDR2 is YNFKEQ in the germline V gene. CDR3 sequence reads: CASSRPEGASYEQYF. The CDR3 DNA is TGTGCCAGCAGCCGCCCGGAGGGAGCCTCCTACGAGCAGTACTTC.

This clonotype occurred a few times. V gene TRBV27 combines with J gene TRBJ2-1; 8 positions agree with TRBD2. The V gene's germline CDR1 is MNHEY and CDR2 SMNVEV (reference sequence). Trimming cost V 2 bases and J 8 bases; bases outside gene matches: 5. The CDR3 contains 14 residues. The CDR3 coding sequence is TGTGCCAGCAGTTTACAGCGGGAGAGGGATGAGCAGTTCTTC. Translated: CASSLQRERDEQFF.

This clonotype is categorized as medium-sized. The V call is TRBV12-3 or TRBV12-4, the J call TRBJ2-2; 8 nucleotides agree with TRBD1. This CDR3 contains 13 residues. J was trimmed by 7 bases and V by 5 bases; bases with no gene match: 3. The CDR3 loop is CASSRQGFGELFF. CDR3 DNA: TGTGCCAGCAGTCGACAGGGGTTCGGGGAGCTGTTTTTT.

In this sample, this clonotype turned up a few times. V usage is TRBV20-1 and J usage is TRBJ1-1; D is undetermined. Looked up from germline, CDR1 is DFQATT and CDR2 is SNEGSKA (reference sequence). CDR3 size: 14 residues. V lost 6 bases and J lost 0, with 14 bases in between. The CDR3 loop is CSAMDRRVNTEAFF. As DNA, the CDR3 is TGCAGTGCCATGGACCGGCGAGTGAACACTGAAGCTTTCTTT.

This clonotype has at least ten counts. The chain combines TRBV20-1 with TRBJ2-3, with D possibly TRBD1 on 5 matching bases. Germline values: CDR1 DFQATT, CDR2 SNEGSKA (reference sequence). Trimming took off 1 base at V and 4 bases at J, with 12 bases between the two ends. CDR3 length equals 14 residues. The CDR3 loop is CSARGQGKADTQYF. The CDR3 DNA reads TGCAGTGCTAGAGGGCAGGGTAAAGCAGATACGCAGTATTTT.

This clonotype was observed a few times. The chain is built from TRBV7-6 and TRBJ2-3; 10 bases line up with TRBD2. From germline, CDR1 is SGHVS and CDR2 FNYEAQ. V lost 1 base to trimming and J lost 0 bases; unmatched junction nucleotides: 4. The CDR3 runs to 17 residues. Here the CDR3 DNA reads TGTGCCAGCAGCTTAGTCCTAGCGGGAGCTAGCACAGATACGCAGTATTTT. The encoded protein is CASSLVLAGASTDTQYF.

This chain uses TRBV23-1 with TRBJ2-3; TRBD2 matches 7 bases. TRBV23-1 is designated an ORF whose function remains uncertain. There are 19 residues in the CDR3. V gave up 7 bases and J gave up 2 bases; unmatched junction bases: 21. This CDR3 is CASTNPPLAESGSTDTQYF. In DNA form, the CDR3 reads TGCGCCAGCACCAATCCCCCCCTAGCGGAAAGCGGTTCCACAGATACGCAGTATTTT.

The chain has TRBV25-1 and TRBJ2-3; D tentatively reads TRBD1 or TRBD2 (5 bases each). The CDR3 is made up of 15 amino acids. In germline, CDR1 is MGHDK, CDR2 SYGVNS. Trimming left V 3 bases short and J 6 bases short, with 16 bases between. The CDR3 loop is CASSDNLGEKDTQYF. As DNA, the CDR3 is TGTGCCAGCAGTGATAATTTGGGGGAAAAGGATACGCAGTATTTT.

The table lists this clonotype with a few counts. The chain couples TRBV15 to TRBJ2-5; TRBD2 is a possible D gene (6 bases). CDR1 LNHNV and CDR2 YYDKDF come from the germline V gene (reference sequence). The CDR3 has 21 residues. Trimming removed 0 bases at V and 0 bases at J, with 26 bases between. CDR3 in amino acids: CATSRDPYPLPTSSYQETQYF. CDR3 in DNA: TGTGCCACCAGCAGAGACCCCTACCCTCTCCCCACTAGCAGTTACCAAGAGACCCAGTACTTC.

This CDR3 is CASSELSTGSWSQPQHF. Here the CDR3 DNA reads TGTGCCAGCAGTGAATTAAGCACAGGGAGCTGGAGTCAGCCCCAGCATTTT. The chain recombines TRBV6-1 with TRBJ1-5, with TRBD1 as a possible D gene (6 bases). Deletions cut 2 bases from V and 6 bases from J, with 20 bases between. The CDR3 covers 17 residues. CDR1 and CDR2 from the germline V gene are MNHNS and SASEGT.

The CDR3 bases are TGTGCCAGCACACTCGGGACTAGCGGATACAATGAGCAGTTCTTC. Translated: CASTLGTSGYNEQFF. J is TRBJ2-1 and V is TRBV28; 11 bases match TRBD2. CDR3 size: 15 residues. Germline CDR1 reads MDHEN; CDR2 reads SYDVKM. The junction had 6 bases not matched to a gene; V was cut back by 7 bases and J by 4 bases.

This clonotype was seen once. The chain links TRBV5-5 to TRBJ2-5; D uncertain. V was shortened by 0 bases and J by 2 bases, with 8 bases between the two germline ends. The CDR3 sequence is 14 residues long. Germline loops: CDR1 SGHKS, CDR2 YYEKEE (reference sequence). The CDR3, as DNA: TGTGCCAGCAGCTTGGATACACAACAAGAGACCCAGTACTTC. Translated: CASSLDTQQETQYF.

The sample holds many counts of this clonotype. The chain has TRBV29-1 and TRBJ2-2, with TRBD1 as a possible D gene (7 bases). CDR1 is SQVTM and CDR2 is ANQGSEA in the germline V gene. The CDR3 runs 14 residues. Between the trimmed V and J ends, which lost 7 bases and 1 base, there was a span of 13 bases. DNA of the CDR3: TGCAGCGCCAGACAGGGAGGGAACACCGGGGAGCTGTTTTTT. Protein product: CSARQGGNTGELFF.